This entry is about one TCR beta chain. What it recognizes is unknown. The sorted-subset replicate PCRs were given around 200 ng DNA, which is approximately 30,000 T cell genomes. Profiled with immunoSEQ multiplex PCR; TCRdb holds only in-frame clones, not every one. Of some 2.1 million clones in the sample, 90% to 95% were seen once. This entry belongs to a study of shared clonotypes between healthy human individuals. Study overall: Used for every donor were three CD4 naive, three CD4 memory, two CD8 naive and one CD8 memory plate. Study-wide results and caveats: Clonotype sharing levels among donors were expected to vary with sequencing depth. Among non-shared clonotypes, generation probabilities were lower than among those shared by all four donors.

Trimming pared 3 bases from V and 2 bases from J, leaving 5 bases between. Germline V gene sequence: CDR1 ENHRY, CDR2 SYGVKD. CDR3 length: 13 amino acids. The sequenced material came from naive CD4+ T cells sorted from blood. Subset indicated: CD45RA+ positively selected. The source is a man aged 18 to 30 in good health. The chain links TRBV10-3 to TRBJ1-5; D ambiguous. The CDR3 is CAISDNGNQPQHF. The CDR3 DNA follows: TGTGCCATCAGTGATAATGGCAATCAGCCCCAGCATTTT.